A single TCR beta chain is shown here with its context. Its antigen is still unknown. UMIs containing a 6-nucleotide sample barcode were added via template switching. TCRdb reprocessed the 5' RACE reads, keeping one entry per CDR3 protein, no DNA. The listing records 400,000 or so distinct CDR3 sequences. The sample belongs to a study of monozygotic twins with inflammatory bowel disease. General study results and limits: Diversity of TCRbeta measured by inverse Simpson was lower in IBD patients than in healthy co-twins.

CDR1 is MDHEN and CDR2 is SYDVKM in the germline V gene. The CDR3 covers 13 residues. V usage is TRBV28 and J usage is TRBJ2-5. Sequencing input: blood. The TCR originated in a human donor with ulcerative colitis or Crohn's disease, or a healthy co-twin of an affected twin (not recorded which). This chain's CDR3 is CASSLSLGVGQYF.